The rows below give T cell receptor beta chains drawn from one sample of a study of siplizumab effects on memory and regulatory T cells. Sequencing was performed with immunoSEQ multiplex PCR; in TCRdb, only in-frame clones are kept and a portion is missing. The sample lists around 100,000 clones, approximately 91% seen once, with 0.13% to 0.15% in the top ten. The sample was CD4+ T cells sorted from blood. The receptors were gathered from a human donor in good health. The CDR3 runs from the conserved cysteine through the conserved F or W. The D gene is left open where the match is weak. Size tells how often a clone was seen (once, few, many) or the class of an expanded clone, and some rows leave it out.

V gene,D gene,J gene,clone size,CDR3 protein,CDR3 DNA
TRBV6-6,-,TRBJ1-1,-,CASSYSPSQNTEAFF,TGTGCCAGCAGTTACTCACCCAGCCAGAACACTGAAGCTTTCTTT
TRBV7-9,-,TRBJ1-1,-,CASSSPRRFMNTEAFF,TGTGCCAGCAGCTCCCCGAGGAGGTTCATGAACACTGAAGCTTTCTTT
TRBV5-1,-,TRBJ1-2,-,CASSSDVGGYGYTF,TGCGCCAGCAGCTCGGACGTGGGGGGCTATGGCTACACCTTC
TRBV2,-,TRBJ1-1,once,CASSYAGEAFF,TGTGCCAGCAGTTACGCCGGGGAAGCTTTCTTT
TRBV7-7,TRBD2,TRBJ2-3,-,CASSLLAGSTDTQYF,TGTGCCAGCAGCTTACTAGCGGGGAGCACAGATACGCAGTATTTT
TRBV15,TRBD1,TRBJ2-2,-,CATSREQGHNTGELFF,TGTGCCACCAGCAGAGAACAGGGGCACAACACCGGGGAGCTGTTTTTT
TRBV4-2,-,TRBJ1-5,-,CASSQSEGRREPQHF,TGTGCCAGCAGCCAATCGGAAGGGAGAAGGGAGCCCCAGCATTTT
TRBV7-9,TRBD1,TRBJ1-6,-,CASSSTRTGGNSPLHF,TGTGCCAGCAGCTCCACCAGGACAGGCGGCAATTCACCCCTCCACTTT
TRBV20-1,-,TRBJ1-2,few,CSASASYGYTF,TGCAGTGCTAGTGCTAGTTATGGCTACACCTTC
TRBV29-1,-,TRBJ1-3,-,CSVSMSDASSGNTIYF,TGCAGCGTGTCAATGTCGGACGCGTCCTCTGGAAACACCATATATTTT
TRBV7-6,-,TRBJ2-7,-,CASSSLYRTSVYEQYF,TGTGCCAGCAGCTCCCTGTATAGGACTTCCGTCTACGAGCAGTACTTC
TRBV2,-,TRBJ2-1,few,CASTLQGVGSYNEQFF,TGTGCCAGCACACTACAGGGTGTGGGCTCCTACAATGAGCAGTTCTTC
TRBV21-1,-,TRBJ1-4,-,CARGQVEKLFF,TGTGCCAGGGGTCAGGTTGAAAAACTGTTTTTT
TRBV6-5,-,TRBJ1-3,-,CASSYAVSGNTIYF,TGTGCCAGCAGTTACGCCGTCTCTGGAAACACCATATATTTT
TRBV2,-,TRBJ1-2,-,CASSPTGFFYGYTF,TGTGCCAGCAGCCCAACAGGGTTTTTTTATGGCTACACCTTC
TRBV10-2,-,TRBJ1-6,-,CASSRAQSPLHF,TGCGCCTCTTCCCGGGCGCAGTCACCCCTCCACTTT
TRBV7-6,TRBD2,TRBJ2-1,-,CASSSGSGGYNEQFF,TGTGCCAGCAGCTCGGGCAGCGGGGGCTACAATGAGCAGTTCTTC
TRBV29-1,TRBD1,TRBJ2-7,-,CSVDRDRGTYEQYF,TGCAGCGTTGACCGGGACAGGGGAACCTACGAGCAGTACTTC
TRBV11-2,-,TRBJ2-1,-,CASSPTQVLGGRFNEQFF,TGTGCCAGCAGCCCGACCCAGGTGTTGGGGGGGCGCTTCAATGAGCAGTTCTTC
TRBV9,-,TRBJ2-3,-,CASSVGPTDTQYF,TGTGCCAGCAGCGTTGGACCCACAGATACGCAGTATTTT
TRBV6-5,-,TRBJ1-6,-,CASTLRGKNSPLHF,TGTGCCAGCACCCTAAGAGGAAAAAATTCACCCCTCCACTTT
TRBV23-1,-,TRBJ1-2,-,CASSSPPGGDLINYGYTF,TGCGCCAGCTCTTCTCCCCCGGGCGGGGACTTAATTAACTATGGCTACACCTTC
TRBV28,TRBD1,TRBJ1-5,-,CASSFRRGDQPQHF,TGTGCCAGCAGTTTCCGCAGGGGGGATCAGCCCCAGCATTTT
TRBV18,TRBD1,TRBJ2-7,-,CASSPGTGGEQYF,TGTGCCAGCTCACCCGGGACAGGGGGCGAGCAGTACTTC
TRBV18,TRBD1,TRBJ2-7,-,CASSTRDRGEQYF,TGTGCCAGCTCAACTCGGGACAGGGGCGAGCAGTACTTC
TRBV2,-,TRBJ1-3,once,CARSRRTGNTIYF,TGTGCCAGGTCGAGGAGGACTGGAAACACCATATATTTT
TRBV2,-,TRBJ2-3,-,CASNKRGTLSDTQYF,TGTGCCAGCAATAAAAGGGGAACGTTGTCAGATACGCAGTATTTT
TRBV28,-,TRBJ1-3,-,CASSEQGSGNTIYF,TGTGCCAGCAGTGAACAGGGTAGCGGAAACACCATATATTTT
TRBV12-5,-,TRBJ2-5,-,CASGSISWETQYF,TGTGCTAGTGGTTCGATTTCGTGGGAGACCCAGTACTTC
TRBV7-2,-,TRBJ2-5,-,CASGLRQETQYF,TGTGCCAGCGGGTTGAGGCAAGAGACCCAGTACTTC
TRBV5-1,TRBD1,TRBJ1-1,-,CASSLKGTGGRTEAFF,TGCGCCAGCAGCCTTAAAGGGACAGGGGGGAGGACTGAAGCTTTCTTT
TRBV18,TRBD2,TRBJ2-5,-,CASSPLAGVTETQYF,TGTGCCAGCTCACCACTAGCGGGGGTTACGGAGACCCAGTACTTC
TRBV9,-,TRBJ2-7,-,CASSVGGSLQKQYF,TGTGCCAGCAGCGTAGGGGGGAGCCTCCAAAAGCAGTACTTC
TRBV27,-,TRBJ1-4,-,CASMRGPNEKLFF,TGTGCCAGCATGCGAGGACCTAATGAAAAACTGTTTTTT
TRBV5-5,TRBD2,TRBJ2-3,-,CASSRAGGAGGTDTQYF,TGTGCCAGCAGCCGGGCGGGCGGAGCGGGGGGCACAGATACGCAGTATTTT
TRBV7-3,-,TRBJ2-2,-,CASSFLGVNTGELFF,TGTGCCAGCAGCTTTCTGGGGGTTAACACCGGGGAGCTGTTTTTT
TRBV29-1,-,TRBJ2-1,-,CSVEGPPVFF,TGCAGCGTTGAGGGCCCTCCGGTGTTCTTC
TRBV2,-,TRBJ2-3,once,CASGRGGTDTQYF,TGTGCCAGTGGGAGGGGGGGCACAGATACGCAGTATTTT
TRBV7-2,-,TRBJ1-2,-,CASSSPGPTYGYTF,TGTGCCAGCAGCTCGCCGGGACCGACTTATGGCTACACCTTC
TRBV4-1,TRBD1,TRBJ2-1,-,CASSQGDRANEQFF,TGCGCCAGCAGCCAAGGGGACAGGGCAAATGAGCAGTTCTTC
TRBV7-7,TRBD1,TRBJ2-2,-,CASSSGQGENPGELFF,TGTGCCAGCAGCTCCGGACAGGGCGAAAATCCCGGGGAGCTGTTTTTT
TRBV7-9,TRBD2,TRBJ2-5,-,CASSLRGGGASETQYF,TGTGCCAGCAGCCTTAGGGGCGGGGGGGCATCAGAGACCCAGTACTTC
TRBV7-2,-,TRBJ1-2,once,CASGGSTYFEYGYTF,TGTGCCAGCGGGGGGTCCACTTATTTCGAATATGGCTACACCTTC
TRBV7-2,TRBD1,TRBJ2-2,-,CASKGTANTGELFF,TGTGCCAGCAAAGGGACAGCGAACACCGGGGAGCTGTTTTTT
TRBV2,-,TRBJ2-5,-,CASLFQETQYF,TGTGCCAGCTTGTTTCAGGAGACCCAGTACTTC
TRBV10-3,-,TRBJ1-1,-,CAIRSSGTNTEAFF,TGTGCCATCAGAAGCAGTGGTACGAACACTGAAGCTTTCTTT
TRBV11-2,-,TRBJ1-1,-,CASLGVRRNTEAFF,TGTGCCAGCTTAGGGGTACGGAGGAACACTGAAGCTTTCTTT
TRBV5-6,TRBD1,TRBJ2-1,once,CASSSGTGGPNEQFF,TGTGCCAGCAGCTCCGGGACAGGGGGTCCCAATGAGCAGTTCTTC
TRBV6-5,-,TRBJ1-4,-,CASSYSGVDEKLFF,TGTGCCAGCAGTTACTCAGGCGTTGATGAAAAACTGTTTTTT
TRBV7-2,-,TRBJ2-1,-,CASSSSVYHYNEQFF,TGTGCCAGCAGCTCAAGCGTCTACCATTACAATGAGCAGTTCTTC
TRBV7-2,-,TRBJ2-7,-,CASSLGGAGEQYF,TGTGCCAGCAGCCTGGGTGGAGCTGGCGAGCAGTACTTC
TRBV10-2,TRBD2,TRBJ2-1,-,CASFGLAGGNEQFF,TGCGCCAGCTTCGGACTAGCGGGGGGCAATGAGCAGTTCTTC
TRBV14,TRBD2,TRBJ2-2,-,CASSTSANTGELFF,TGTGCCAGTTCAACTAGCGCGAACACCGGGGAGCTGTTTTTT
TRBV20-1,-,TRBJ1-1,-,CSARSRTEAFF,TGCAGTGCTAGATCCCGGACTGAAGCTTTCTTT